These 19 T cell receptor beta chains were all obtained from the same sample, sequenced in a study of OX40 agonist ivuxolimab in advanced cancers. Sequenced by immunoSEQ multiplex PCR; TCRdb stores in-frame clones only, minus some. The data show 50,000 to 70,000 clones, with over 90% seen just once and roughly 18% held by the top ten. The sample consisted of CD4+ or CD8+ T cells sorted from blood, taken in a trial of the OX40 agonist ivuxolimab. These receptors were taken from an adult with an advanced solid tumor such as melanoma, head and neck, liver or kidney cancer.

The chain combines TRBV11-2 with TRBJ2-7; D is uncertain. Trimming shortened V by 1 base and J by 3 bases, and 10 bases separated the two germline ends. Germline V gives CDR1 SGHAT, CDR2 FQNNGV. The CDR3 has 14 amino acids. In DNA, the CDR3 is TGTGCCAGCAGCTTAGGTGGTCAGCTCTACGAGCAGTACTTC. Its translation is CASSLGGQLYEQYF.

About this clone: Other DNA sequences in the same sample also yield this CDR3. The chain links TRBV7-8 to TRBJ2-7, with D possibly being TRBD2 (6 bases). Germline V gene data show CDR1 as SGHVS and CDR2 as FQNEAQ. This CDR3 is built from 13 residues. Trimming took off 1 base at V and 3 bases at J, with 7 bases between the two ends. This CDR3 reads CASSLGGDYEQYF. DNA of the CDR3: TGTGCCAGCAGCTTAGGCGGGGACTACGAGCAGTACTTC. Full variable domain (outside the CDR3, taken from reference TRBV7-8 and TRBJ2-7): GAGVSQSPRYKVAKRGQDVALRCDPISGHVSLFWYQQALGQGPEFLTYFQNEAQLDKSGLPSDRFFAERPEGSVSTLKIQRTQQEDSAVYLCASSLGGDYEQYFGPGTRLTVT.

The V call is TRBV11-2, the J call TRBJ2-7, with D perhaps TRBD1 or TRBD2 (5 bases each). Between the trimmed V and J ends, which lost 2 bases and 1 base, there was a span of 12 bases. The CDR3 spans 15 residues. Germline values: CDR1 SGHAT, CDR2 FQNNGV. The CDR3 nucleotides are TGTGCCAGCAGCTTAACGGGGCTTTCGTCCTACGAGCAGTACTTC. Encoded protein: CASSLTGLSSYEQYF.

CDR3 sequence: CASTPSGGSYNEQFF. The CDR3 DNA reads as TGCGCCAGCACCCCCTCAGGGGGTAGTTACAATGAGCAGTTCTTC. The rearrangement uses TRBV4-3 and TRBJ2-1; 7 bases agree with TRBD1. Germline lookup yields CDR1 LGHNA and CDR2 YSLEER. The CDR3 covers 15 residues. V lost 7 bases and J lost 4; bases outside the gene matches: 10.

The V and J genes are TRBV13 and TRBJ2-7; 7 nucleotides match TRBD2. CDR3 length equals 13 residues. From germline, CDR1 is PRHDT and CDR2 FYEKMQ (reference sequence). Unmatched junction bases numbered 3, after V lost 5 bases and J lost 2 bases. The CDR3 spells CASSPAGAYEQYF. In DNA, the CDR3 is TGTGCCAGCAGCCCCGCGGGGGCCTACGAGCAGTACTTC.

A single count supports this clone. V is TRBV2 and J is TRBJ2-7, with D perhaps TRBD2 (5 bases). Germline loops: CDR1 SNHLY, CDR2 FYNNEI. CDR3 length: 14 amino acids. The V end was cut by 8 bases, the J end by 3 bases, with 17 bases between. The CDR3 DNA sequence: TGTGCCAGCTACGAGCCGGGGTCATACTACGAGCAGTACTTC. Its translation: CASYEPGSYYEQYF.

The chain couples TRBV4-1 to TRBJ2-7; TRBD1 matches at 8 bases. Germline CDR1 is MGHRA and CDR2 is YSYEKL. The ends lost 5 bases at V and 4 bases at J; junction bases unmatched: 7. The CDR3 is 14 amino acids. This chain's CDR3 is CASSFGQGPYEQYF. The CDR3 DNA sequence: TGCGCCAGCAGCTTCGGACAGGGCCCATACGAGCAGTACTTC.

CDR3 nucleotides: TGTGCCAGCAGCTTAGTGGGTAAACAGGGTTTCGAGCAGTACTTC. Translated: CASSLVGKQGFEQYF. The J gene is TRBJ2-7, the V gene TRBV13; possible D gene TRBD1, 6 bases. The CDR3 runs 15 residues. Germline values: CDR1 PRHDT, CDR2 FYEKMQ (reference sequence). The V end lost 1 base, the J end lost 6 bases, and 16 bases lay between the germline ends. The variable domain in full, with the rest retrieved from reference TRBV13 and TRBJ2-7, is AAGVIQSPRHLIKEKRETATLKCYPIPRHDTVYWYQQGPGQDPQFLISFYEKMQSDKGSIPDRFSAQQFSDYHSELNMSSLELGDSALYFCASSLVGKQGFEQYFGPGTRLTVT.

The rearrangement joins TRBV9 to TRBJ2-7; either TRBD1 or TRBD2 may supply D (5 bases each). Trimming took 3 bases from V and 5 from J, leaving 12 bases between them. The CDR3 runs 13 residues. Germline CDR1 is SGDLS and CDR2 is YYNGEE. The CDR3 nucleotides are TGTGCCAGCAGCGGGTGGGACCAGGACGAGCAGTACTTC. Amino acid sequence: CASSGWDQDEQYF. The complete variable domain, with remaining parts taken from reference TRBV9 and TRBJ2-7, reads DSGVTQTPKHLITATGQRVTLRCSPRSGDLSVYWYQQSLDQGLQFLIQYYNGEERAKGNILERFSAQQFPDLHSELNLSSLELGDSALYFCASSGWDQDEQYFGPGTRLTVT.

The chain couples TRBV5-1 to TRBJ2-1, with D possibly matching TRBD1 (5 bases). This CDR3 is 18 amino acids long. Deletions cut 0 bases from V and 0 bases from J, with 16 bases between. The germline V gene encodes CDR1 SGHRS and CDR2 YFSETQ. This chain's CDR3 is CASSLARQGTLSYNEQFF. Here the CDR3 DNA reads TGCGCCAGCAGCTTGGCTCGGCAGGGAACCCTCTCCTACAATGAGCAGTTCTTC.

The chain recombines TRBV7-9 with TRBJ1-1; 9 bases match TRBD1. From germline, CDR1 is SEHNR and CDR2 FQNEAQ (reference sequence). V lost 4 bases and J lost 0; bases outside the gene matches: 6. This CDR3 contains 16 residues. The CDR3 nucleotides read TGTGCCAGCAGCTCGACAGGGGGGCACATGAACACTGAAGCTTTCTTT. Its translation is CASSSTGGHMNTEAFF.

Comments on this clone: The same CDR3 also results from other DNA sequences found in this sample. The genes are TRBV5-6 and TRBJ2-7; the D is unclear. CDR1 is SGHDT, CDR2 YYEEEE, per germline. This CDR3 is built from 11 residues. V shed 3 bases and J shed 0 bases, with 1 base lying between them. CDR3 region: CASSSSYEQYF. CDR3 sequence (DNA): TGTGCCAGCAGCTCCTCCTACGAGCAGTACTTC.

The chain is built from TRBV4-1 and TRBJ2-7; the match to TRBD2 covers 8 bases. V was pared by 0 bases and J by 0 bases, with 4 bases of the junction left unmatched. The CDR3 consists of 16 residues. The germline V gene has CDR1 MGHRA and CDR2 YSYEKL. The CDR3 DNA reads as TGCGCCAGCAGCCAAGAACTAGCGGTTAGCTCCTACGAGCAGTACTTC. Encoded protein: CASSQELAVSSYEQYF.

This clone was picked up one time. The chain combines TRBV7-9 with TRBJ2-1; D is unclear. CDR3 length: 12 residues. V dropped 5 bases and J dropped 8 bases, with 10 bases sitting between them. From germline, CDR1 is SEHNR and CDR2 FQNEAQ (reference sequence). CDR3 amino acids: CASSPNRDEQFF. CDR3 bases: TGTGCCAGCAGCCCCAACCGAGATGAGCAGTTCTTC.

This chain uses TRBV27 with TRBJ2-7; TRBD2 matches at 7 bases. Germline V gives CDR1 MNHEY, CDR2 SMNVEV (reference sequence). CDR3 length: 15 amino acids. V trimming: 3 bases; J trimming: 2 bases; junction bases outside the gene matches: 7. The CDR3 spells CASSLGVAGAYEQYF. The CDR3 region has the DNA TGTGCCAGCAGTTTGGGGGTAGCGGGCGCCTACGAGCAGTACTTC.

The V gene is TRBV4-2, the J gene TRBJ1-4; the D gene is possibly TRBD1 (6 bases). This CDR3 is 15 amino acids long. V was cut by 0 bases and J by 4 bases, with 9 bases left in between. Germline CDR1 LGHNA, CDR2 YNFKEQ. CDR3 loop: CASSQEQGINEKLFF. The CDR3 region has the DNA TGTGCCAGCAGCCAAGAACAGGGAATTAATGAAAAACTGTTTTTT.

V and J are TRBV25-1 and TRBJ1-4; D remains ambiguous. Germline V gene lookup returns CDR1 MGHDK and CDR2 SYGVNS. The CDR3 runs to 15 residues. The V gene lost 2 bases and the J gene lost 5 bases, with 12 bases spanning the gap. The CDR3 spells CASSERYRLNEKLFF. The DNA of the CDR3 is TGTGCCAGCAGTGAACGTTACAGACTAAATGAAAAACTGTTTTTT.

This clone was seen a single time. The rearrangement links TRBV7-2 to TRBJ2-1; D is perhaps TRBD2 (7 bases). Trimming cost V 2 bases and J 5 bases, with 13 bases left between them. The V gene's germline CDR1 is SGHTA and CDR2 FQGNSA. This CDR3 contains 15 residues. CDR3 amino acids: CASSLISGTNNEQFF. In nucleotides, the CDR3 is TGTGCCAGCAGCTTAATAAGCGGGACAAACAATGAGCAGTTCTTC.

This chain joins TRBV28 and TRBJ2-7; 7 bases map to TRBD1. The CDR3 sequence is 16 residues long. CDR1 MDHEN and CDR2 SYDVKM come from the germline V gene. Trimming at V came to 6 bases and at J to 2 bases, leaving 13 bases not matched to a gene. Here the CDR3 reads CASSHGPGTVTYEQYF. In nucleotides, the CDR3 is TGTGCCAGCAGCCACGGGCCCGGGACAGTCACCTACGAGCAGTACTTC.